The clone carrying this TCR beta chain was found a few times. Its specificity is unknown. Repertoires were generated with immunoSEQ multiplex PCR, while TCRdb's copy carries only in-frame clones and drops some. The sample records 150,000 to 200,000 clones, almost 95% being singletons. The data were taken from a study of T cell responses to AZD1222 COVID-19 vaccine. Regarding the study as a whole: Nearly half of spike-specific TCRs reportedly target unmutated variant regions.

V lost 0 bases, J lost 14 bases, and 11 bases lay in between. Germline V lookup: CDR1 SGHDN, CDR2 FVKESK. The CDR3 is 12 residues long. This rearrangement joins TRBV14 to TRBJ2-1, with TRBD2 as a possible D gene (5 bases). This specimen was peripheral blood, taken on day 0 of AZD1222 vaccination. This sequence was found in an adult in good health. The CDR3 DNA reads TGTGCCAGCAGCCAAGATTGGACCGGGAAGTTCTTC. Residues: CASSQDWTGKFF. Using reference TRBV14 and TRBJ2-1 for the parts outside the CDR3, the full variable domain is EAGVTQFPSHSVIEKGQTVTLRCDPISGHDNLYWYRRVMGKEIKFLLHFVKESKQDESGMPNNRFLAERTGGTYSTLKVQPAELEDSGVYFCASSQDWTGKFFGPGTRLTVL.